This T cell receptor (beta chain) was recorded in a study of cytomegalovirus exposure and HLA in healthy donors. Study-wide background: One earlier analysis, a look at 150 million to 200 million T cells, found some 120 million unique TCR beta sequences. Caucasian-associated ancestry cluster membership applied to about 77% of about 370 genotyped donors. Findings and caveats of the study: Some TCR beta chains (around 160 of them) were listed as cytomegalovirus-associated. In a later analysis, a missense DCLRE1C variant was linked to TCR beta V- and J-gene trimming.

PCR employed 60 Vbeta and 13 Jbeta primers. Using immunoSEQ multiplex PCR, the repertoire was profiled, and TCRdb retains in-frame clones only, with some absent. The sample totals around 200,000 clones. As to this clone: Its antigen is still unknown.

The clonotype was recovered from a young woman in good health and CMV-seropositive. Sequencing used PBMCs.

CDR3: CASSLLRGAYEQYF. For the CDR3, the DNA is TGTGCCAGCAGCTTGCTCCGGGGGGCCTACGAGCAGTACTTC. V and J are TRBV5-6 and TRBJ2-7; 7 nucleotides agree with TRBD2. With 1 base clipped from V and 2 bases from J, the junction kept 3 bases outside the gene matches. The germline V gene encodes CDR1 SGHDT and CDR2 YYEEEE. The CDR3 has 14 amino acids. Full variable domain (remainder filled in from reference TRBV5-6 and TRBJ2-7): DAGVTQSPTHLIKTRGQQVTLRCSPKSGHDTVSWYQQALGQGPQFIFQYYEEEERQRGNFPDRFSGHQFPNYSSELNVNALLLGDSALYLCASSLLRGAYEQYFGPGTRLTVT.